Listed here is a single T cell receptor beta chain. This sample was included in a study of blood T cell repertoires in COVID-19. Across the whole study: The United States, Italy and Spain supplied acute and convalescent COVID-19 samples. T cells, B-cell-depleted T cells, or PBMCs supplied cDNA or gDNA.

Under the authors' procedure: Scientists estimated how many nucleated cells there were by amplifying reference gene primers. The data were produced by immunoSEQ multiplex PCR, yet TCRdb's version contains in-frame clones alone and is incomplete. The D gene and trimming were derived from the DNA, and the V and J assignments and clone size from that table. In the table there are around 97,000 clones, roughly 79% of which are singletons. Trimming removed 1 base at V and 1 base at J, with 5 bases between. The CDR3 sequence is 13 residues long. From germline, CDR1 is SGHAT and CDR2 FQNNGV. This sequence originates from a man aged 70 or older with acute or convalescent COVID-19. This chain connects TRBV11-2 to TRBJ2-7; D is unresolved. Sequencing input: peripheral blood. CDR3 sequence reads: CASSLGASYEQYF. The CDR3 DNA is TGTGCCAGCAGCTTAGGGGCGTCCTACGAGCAGTACTTC.